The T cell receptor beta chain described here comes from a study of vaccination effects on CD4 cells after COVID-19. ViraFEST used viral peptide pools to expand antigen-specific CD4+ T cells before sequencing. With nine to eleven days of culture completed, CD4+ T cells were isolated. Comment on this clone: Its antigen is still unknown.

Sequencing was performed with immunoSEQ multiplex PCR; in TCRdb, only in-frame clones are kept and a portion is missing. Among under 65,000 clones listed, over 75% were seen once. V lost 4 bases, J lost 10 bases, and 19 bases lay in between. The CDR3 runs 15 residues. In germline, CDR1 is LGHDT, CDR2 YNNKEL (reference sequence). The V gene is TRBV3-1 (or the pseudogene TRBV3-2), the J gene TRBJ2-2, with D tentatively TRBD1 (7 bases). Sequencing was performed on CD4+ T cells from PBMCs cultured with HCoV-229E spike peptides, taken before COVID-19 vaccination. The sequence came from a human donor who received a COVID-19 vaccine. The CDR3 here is CASSPNQGGSEELFF. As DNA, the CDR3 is TGTGCCAGCAGCCCTAATCAGGGGGGCAGCGAGGAGCTGTTTTTT.